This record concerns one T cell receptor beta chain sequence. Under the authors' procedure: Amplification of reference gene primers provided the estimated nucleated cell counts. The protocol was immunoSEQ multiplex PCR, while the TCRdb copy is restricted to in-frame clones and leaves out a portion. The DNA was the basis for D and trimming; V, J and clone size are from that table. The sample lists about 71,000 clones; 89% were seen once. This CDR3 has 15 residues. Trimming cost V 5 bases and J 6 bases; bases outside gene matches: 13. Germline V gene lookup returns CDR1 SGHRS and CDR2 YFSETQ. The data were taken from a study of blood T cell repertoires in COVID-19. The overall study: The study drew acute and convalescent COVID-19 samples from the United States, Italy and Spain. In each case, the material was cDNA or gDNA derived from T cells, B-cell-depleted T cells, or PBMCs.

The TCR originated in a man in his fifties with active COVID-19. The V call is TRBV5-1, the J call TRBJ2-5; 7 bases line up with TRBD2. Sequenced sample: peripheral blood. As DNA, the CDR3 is TGCGCCAGCAGGTCGGAAAGCGGGGTAGGGCAGACCCAGTACTTC. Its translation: CASRSESGVGQTQYF.